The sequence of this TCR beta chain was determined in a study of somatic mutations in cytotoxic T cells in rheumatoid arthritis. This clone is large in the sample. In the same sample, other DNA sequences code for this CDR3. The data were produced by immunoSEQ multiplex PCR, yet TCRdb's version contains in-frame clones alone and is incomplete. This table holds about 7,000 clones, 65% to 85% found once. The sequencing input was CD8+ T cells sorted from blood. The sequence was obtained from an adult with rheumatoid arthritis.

CDR3 in amino acids: CAISAGNEQFF. The DNA for the CDR3 is TGTGCCATCAGTGCGGGCAATGAGCAGTTCTTC. V usage is TRBV10-3 and J usage is TRBJ2-1; D unclear. Trimming removed 4 bases at V and 6 bases at J, with 4 bases between. The CDR3 length is 11 residues. Germline CDR1 ENHRY, CDR2 SYGVKD.